This TCR beta chain is drawn from a study of shared clonotypes between healthy human individuals. Study-level information: Donor composition was a couple of women and three men, aged 18 to 49. Donors had three CD4 naive, three CD4 memory, two CD8 naive and one CD8 memory plate apiece.

General study results and limits: What rarefaction showed was incomplete sorted-subset sequencing despite large depth.

CD45RO-negative cells were positively selected for CCR7, leaving out terminally differentiated effector memory CD45RA+ cells. With respect to this clone: Its target is not known. Other DNA sequences of this sample code for an identical CDR3.

Replicate sorted-subset PCRs were loaded with around 220 ng DNA, approximately 31,000 T cell genomes. The assay was immunoSEQ multiplex PCR, and TCRdb's table has in-frame clones only and misses some. The table lists about 2.1 million clones, around 93% of them singletons. Germline V gene lookup returns CDR1 SGDLS and CDR2 YYNGEE. The CDR3 length is 15 residues. Trimming removed 2 bases from V and 1 base from J, with 9 bases in between. This TCR derives from a man aged 18 to 35 in good health. Some clones in this sample may be carry-over from other donors' samples. This chain links TRBV9 with TRBJ2-2; D gene unclear. Sequencing was carried out using naive CD8+ T cells from PBMCs. The DNA for the CDR3 is TGTGCCAGCAGCGTGTATGGCGGGAACACCGGGGAGCTGTTTTTT. Protein: CASSVYGGNTGELFF. The whole variable domain, remainder taken from reference TRBV9 and TRBJ2-2, is DSGVTQTPKHLITATGQRVTLRCSPRSGDLSVYWYQQSLDQGLQFLIQYYNGEERAKGNILERFSAQQFPDLHSELNLSSLELGDSALYFCASSVYGGNTGELFFGEGSRLTVL.